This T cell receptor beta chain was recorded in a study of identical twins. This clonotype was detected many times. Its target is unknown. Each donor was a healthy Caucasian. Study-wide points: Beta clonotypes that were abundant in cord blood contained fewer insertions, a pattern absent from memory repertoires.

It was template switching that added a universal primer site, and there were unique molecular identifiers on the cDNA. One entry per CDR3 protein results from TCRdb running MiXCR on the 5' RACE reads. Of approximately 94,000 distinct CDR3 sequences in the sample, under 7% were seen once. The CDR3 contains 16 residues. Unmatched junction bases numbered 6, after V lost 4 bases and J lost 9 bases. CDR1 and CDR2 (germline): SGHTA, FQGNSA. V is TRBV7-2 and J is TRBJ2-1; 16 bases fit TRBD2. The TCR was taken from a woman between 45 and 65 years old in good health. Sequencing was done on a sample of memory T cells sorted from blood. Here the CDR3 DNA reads TGTGCCAGCAGCTGGGGACTAGCGGGAGGGTCAGTTGAGCAGTTCTTC. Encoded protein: CASSWGLAGGSVEQFF.